Listed here are 10 T cell receptor beta chains from one sample, sequenced in a study of blood T cell repertoires in COVID-19. Using immunoSEQ multiplex PCR, the repertoire was profiled, and TCRdb retains in-frame clones only, with some absent. The profile shows 93,000 or so clones, 88% of them singletons. The sample taken for sequencing was peripheral blood. These receptors were obtained from a human donor in a cohort sampled during active COVID-19.

This chain uses TRBV12-3 or TRBV12-4 with TRBJ2-7; D not certain. CDR3 length equals 13 residues. V gave up 1 base and J gave up 7 bases, with 11 bases separating them. Here the CDR3 DNA reads TGTGCCAGCAGTTTAGATTCCACAGCTGAGCAGTACTTC. As protein: CASSLDSTAEQYF.

V and J are TRBV5-4 and TRBJ2-3; possibly TRBD2 for D (6 bases). Trimming took 0 bases from V and 2 from J, leaving 13 bases between them. The CDR3 is 16 residues long. CDR1 SGHNT and CDR2 YYREEE come from the germline V gene (reference sequence). The CDR3 reads CASSLGGARVTDTQYF. The CDR3, as DNA: TGTGCCAGCAGCTTGGGCGGGGCGCGAGTCACAGATACGCAGTATTTT.

The chain joins TRBV10-1 to TRBJ2-4, with TRBD1 matching over 7 bases. CDR1 is WNHNN and CDR2 is SYGVQD in the germline V gene (reference sequence). The CDR3 runs 15 residues. Trimming cost V 6 bases and J 1 base; bases outside gene matches: 6. CDR3 sequence reads: CASRDRVGAKNIQYF. CDR3 DNA: TGCGCCAGCAGAGACAGGGTGGGGGCCAAAAACATTCAGTACTTC.

This clone has a single count. The rearrangement uses TRBV6-5 and TRBJ1-3, with a weak D call TRBD1 (6 bases). V was trimmed by 10 bases and J by 1 base, leaving 17 bases between them. This CDR3 spans 15 amino acids. From germline, CDR1 is MNHEY and CDR2 SVGAGI. CDR3 sequence: CATQELGASGNTIYF. In DNA form, the CDR3 reads TGTGCCACCCAGGAATTGGGGGCTTCTGGAAACACCATATATTTT.

The rearrangement uses TRBV6-6 and TRBJ1-2; D uncertain. The V end was cut by 7 bases, the J end by 2 bases, with 11 bases between. CDR3 length: 13 residues. Germline CDR1 reads MNHNY; CDR2 reads SVGAGI (reference sequence). For the CDR3, the DNA is TGTGCCAGCAAAGACGGGGAAAACTATGGCTACACCTTC. Protein sequence: CASKDGENYGYTF.

The chain carries TRBV11-2 and TRBJ1-4; D unclear. Trimming removed 5 bases from V and 8 bases from J, with 18 bases in between. This CDR3 has 15 residues. Germline V gene sequence: CDR1 SGHAT, CDR2 FQNNGV. The CDR3 here is CASSDRGSVGEKLFF. As DNA, the CDR3 is TGTGCCAGCAGCGACCGCGGGTCTGTCGGGGAAAAACTGTTTTTT. The entire variable domain, with the rest obtained from reference TRBV11-2 and TRBJ1-4, is as follows: EAGVAQSPRYKIIEKRQSVAFWCNPISGHATLYWYQQILGQGPKLLIQFQNNGVVDDSQLPKDRFSAERLKGVDSTLKIQPAKLEDSAVYLCASSDRGSVGEKLFFGSGTQLSVL.

The CDR3 DNA reads TGTGCCAGTAGTATAGTAGGAGGACAGGGCAATCAGCCCCAGCATTTT. Its translation is CASSIVGGQGNQPQHF. The chain has TRBV19 and TRBJ1-5; TRBD1 agrees at 7 bases. Germline CDR1 LNHDA, CDR2 SQIVND (reference sequence). This CDR3 spans 16 amino acids. V lost 1 base and J lost 2; bases outside the gene matches: 5.

The chain is built from TRBV28 and TRBJ2-1; D gene unclear. V gave up 5 bases and J gave up 10 bases, with 9 bases separating them. Looked up from germline, CDR1 is MDHEN and CDR2 is SYDVKM. The CDR3 runs 11 residues. The CDR3, as DNA: TGTGCCAGCAGTCCTACGGAGGAGCAGTTCTTC. Its protein is CASSPTEEQFF. The entire variable domain, with the rest obtained from reference TRBV28 and TRBJ2-1, is as follows: DVKVTQSSRYLVKRTGEKVFLECVQDMDHENMFWYRQDPGLGLRLIYFSYDVKMKEKGDIPEGYSVSREKKERFSLILESASTNQTSMYLCASSPTEEQFFGPGTRLTVL.

The gene calls are TRBV7-3 and TRBJ2-5, with D unresolved. This CDR3 comprises 13 residues. Germline CDR1 SGHTA, CDR2 FQGTGA. Trimming stripped 1 base from V and 3 bases from J, with 6 bases between. In nucleotides, the CDR3 is TGTGCCAGCAGCTTAATCCCAAAAGAGACCCAGTACTTC. Translation gives CASSLIPKETQYF.

In the case of this clone: Different DNA sequences within this sample yield the same CDR3. The V gene is TRBV7-2, the J gene TRBJ2-5; the D gene is possibly TRBD2 (6 bases). Germline V gene data show CDR1 as SGHTA and CDR2 as FQGNSA. V lost 0 bases, J lost 4 bases, and 9 bases lay in between. The CDR3 covers 14 residues. CDR3 protein: CASSLAGRGETQYF. The DNA for the CDR3 is TGTGCCAGCAGCTTAGCGGGGCGGGGAGAGACCCAGTACTTC.